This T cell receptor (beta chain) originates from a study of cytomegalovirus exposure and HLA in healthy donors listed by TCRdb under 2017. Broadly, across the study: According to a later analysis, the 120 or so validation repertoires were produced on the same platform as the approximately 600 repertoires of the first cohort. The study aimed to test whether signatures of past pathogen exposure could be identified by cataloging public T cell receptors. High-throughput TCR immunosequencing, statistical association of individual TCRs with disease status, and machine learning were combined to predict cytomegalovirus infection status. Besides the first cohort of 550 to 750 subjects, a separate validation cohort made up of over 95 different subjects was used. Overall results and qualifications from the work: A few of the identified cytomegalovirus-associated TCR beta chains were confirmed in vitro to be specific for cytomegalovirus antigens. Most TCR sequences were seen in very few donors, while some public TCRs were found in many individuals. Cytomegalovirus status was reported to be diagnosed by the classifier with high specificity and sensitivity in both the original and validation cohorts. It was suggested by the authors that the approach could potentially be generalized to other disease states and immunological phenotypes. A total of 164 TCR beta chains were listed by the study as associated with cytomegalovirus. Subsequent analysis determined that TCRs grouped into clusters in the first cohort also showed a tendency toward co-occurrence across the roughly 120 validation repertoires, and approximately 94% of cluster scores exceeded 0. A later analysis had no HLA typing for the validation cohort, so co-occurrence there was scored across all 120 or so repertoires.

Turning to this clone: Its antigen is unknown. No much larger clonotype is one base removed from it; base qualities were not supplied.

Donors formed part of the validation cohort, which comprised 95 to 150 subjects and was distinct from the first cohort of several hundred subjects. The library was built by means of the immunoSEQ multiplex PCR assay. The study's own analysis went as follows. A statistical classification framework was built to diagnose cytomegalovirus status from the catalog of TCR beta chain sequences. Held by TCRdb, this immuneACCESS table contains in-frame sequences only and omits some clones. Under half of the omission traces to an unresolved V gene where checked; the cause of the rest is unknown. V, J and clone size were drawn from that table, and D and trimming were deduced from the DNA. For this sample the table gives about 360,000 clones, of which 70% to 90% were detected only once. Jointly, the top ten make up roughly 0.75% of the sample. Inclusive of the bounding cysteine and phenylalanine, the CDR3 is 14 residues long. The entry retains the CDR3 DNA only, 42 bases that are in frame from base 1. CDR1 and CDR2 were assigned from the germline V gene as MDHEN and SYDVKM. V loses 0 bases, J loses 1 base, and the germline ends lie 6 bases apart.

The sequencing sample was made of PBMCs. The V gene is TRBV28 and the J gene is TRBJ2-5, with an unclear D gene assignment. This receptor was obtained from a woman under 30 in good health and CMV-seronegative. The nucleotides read TGTGCCAGCAGTTTATGGAGCGTCCAAGAGACCCAGTACTTC. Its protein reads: CASSLWSVQETQYF.